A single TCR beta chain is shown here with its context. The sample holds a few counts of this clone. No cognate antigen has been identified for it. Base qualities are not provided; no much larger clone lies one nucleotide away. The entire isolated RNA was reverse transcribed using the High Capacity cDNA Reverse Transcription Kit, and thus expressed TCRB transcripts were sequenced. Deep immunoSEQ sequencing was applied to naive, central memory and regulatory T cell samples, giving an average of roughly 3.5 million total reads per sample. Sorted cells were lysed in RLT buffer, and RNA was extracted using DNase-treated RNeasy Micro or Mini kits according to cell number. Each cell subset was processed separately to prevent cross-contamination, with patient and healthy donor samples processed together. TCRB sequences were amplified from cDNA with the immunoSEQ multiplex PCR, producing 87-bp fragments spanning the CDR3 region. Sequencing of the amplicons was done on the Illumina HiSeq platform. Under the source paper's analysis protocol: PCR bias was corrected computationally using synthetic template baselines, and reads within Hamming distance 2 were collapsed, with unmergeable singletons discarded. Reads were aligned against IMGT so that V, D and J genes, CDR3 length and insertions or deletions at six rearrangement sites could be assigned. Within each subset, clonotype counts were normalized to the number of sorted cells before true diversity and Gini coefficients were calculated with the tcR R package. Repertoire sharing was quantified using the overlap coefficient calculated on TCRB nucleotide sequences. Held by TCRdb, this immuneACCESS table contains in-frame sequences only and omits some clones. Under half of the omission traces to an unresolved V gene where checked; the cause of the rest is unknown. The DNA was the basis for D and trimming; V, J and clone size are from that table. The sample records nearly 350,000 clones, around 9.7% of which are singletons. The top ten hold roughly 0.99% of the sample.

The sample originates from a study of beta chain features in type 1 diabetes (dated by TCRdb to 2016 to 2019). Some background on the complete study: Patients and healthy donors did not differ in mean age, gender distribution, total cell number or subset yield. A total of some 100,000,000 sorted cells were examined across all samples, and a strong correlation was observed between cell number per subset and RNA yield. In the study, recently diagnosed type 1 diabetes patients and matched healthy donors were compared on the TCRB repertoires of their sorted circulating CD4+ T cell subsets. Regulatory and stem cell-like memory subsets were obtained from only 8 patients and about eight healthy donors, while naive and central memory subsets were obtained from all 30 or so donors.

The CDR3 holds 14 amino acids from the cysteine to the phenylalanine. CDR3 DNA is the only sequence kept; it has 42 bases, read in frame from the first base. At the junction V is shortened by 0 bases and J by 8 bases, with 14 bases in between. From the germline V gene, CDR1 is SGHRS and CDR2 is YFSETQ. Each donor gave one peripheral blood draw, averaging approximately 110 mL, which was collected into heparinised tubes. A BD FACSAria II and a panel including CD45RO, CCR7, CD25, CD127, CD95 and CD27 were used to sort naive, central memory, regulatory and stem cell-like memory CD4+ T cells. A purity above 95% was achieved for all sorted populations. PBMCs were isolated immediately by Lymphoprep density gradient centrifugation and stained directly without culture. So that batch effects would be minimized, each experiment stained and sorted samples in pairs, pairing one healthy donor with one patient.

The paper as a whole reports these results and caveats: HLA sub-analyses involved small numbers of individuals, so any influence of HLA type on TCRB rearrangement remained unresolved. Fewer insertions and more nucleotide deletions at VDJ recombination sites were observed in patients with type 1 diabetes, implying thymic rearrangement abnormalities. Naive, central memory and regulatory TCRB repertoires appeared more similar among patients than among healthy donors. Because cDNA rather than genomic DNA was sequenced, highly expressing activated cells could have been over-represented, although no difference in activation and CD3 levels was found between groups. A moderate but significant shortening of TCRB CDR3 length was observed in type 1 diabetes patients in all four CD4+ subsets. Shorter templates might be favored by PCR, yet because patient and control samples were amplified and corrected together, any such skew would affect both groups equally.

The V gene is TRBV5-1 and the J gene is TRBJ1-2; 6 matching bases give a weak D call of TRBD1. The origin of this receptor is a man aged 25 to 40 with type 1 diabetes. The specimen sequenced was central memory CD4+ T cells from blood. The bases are TGCGCCAGCAGCTTGGGGGTCGGACAGCTCGGCTACACCTTC. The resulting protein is CASSLGVGQLGYTF.